The 24 T cell receptor beta chains given below trace back to one sample, sequenced in a study of shared clonotypes between healthy human individuals. The method was immunoSEQ multiplex PCR; TCRdb's version includes in-frame clones alone and lacks a portion of them. The sample shows 2 million or so clones, approximately 95% of them seen only once. Specimen: naive CD4+ T cells sorted from blood. Described subset: CD45RA+ positively selected. Receptors were obtained from a man in his late teens or twenties in good health.

The rearrangement links TRBV10-3 to TRBJ2-7; D is unclear. There are 16 residues in the CDR3. Germline lookup yields CDR1 ENHRY and CDR2 SYGVKD. V shed 6 bases and J shed 1 base, with 19 bases lying between them. DNA of the CDR3: TGTGCCATCAGCCCAGGCTCCTCAGGTCCATCCTACGAGCAGTACTTC. It yields the protein CAISPGSSGPSYEQYF.

The chain has TRBV19 and TRBJ2-7, with unresolved D. The germline gives CDR1 LNHDA, CDR2 SQIVND (reference sequence). This CDR3 spans 12 amino acids. Trimming stripped 10 bases from V and 5 bases from J, with 15 bases between. CDR3 in amino acids: CATSTGPHEQYF. CDR3 nucleotides: TGTGCCACTTCAACGGGCCCTCACGAGCAGTACTTC.

The chain uses TRBV30 and TRBJ2-5, with D unresolved. The CDR3 loop spans 12 amino acids. Germline CDR1 and CDR2: GTSNPN and SVGIG (reference sequence). V was clipped by 1 base and J by 4 bases, with 7 bases between them. In DNA, the CDR3 is TGTGCCTGGAGTGAGTACAGAGAGACCCAGTACTTC. Protein: CAWSEYRETQYF.

The chain couples TRBV11-2 to TRBJ1-5; D remains ambiguous. The CDR3 loop spans 14 amino acids. The germline gives CDR1 SGHAT, CDR2 FQNNGV. With 5 bases removed from V and 2 bases from J, the gap between germline ends came to 10 bases. The CDR3 DNA is TGTGCCAGCAGCCCTCGTGGACGCAATCAGCCCCAGCATTTT. Its translation: CASSPRGRNQPQHF. The entire variable domain, with the rest obtained from reference TRBV11-2 and TRBJ1-5, is as follows: EAGVAQSPRYKIIEKRQSVAFWCNPISGHATLYWYQQILGQGPKLLIQFQNNGVVDDSQLPKDRFSAERLKGVDSTLKIQPAKLEDSAVYLCASSPRGRNQPQHFGDGTRLSIL.

This chain links TRBV4-3 with TRBJ1-5; 10 positions match TRBD1. The CDR3 totals 14 residues. V lost 4 bases to trimming and J lost 5 bases; unmatched junction nucleotides: 2. Germline V gene data show CDR1 as LGHNA and CDR2 as YSLEER. CDR3 coding DNA: TGCGCCAGCAGCCGCGGGACAGGGGATCAGCCCCAGCATTTT. This translates into CASSRGTGDQPQHF.

The chain recombines TRBV28 with TRBJ1-1, with no clear D. CDR1 and CDR2 (germline): MDHEN, SYDVKM. This CDR3 is built from 14 residues. V was trimmed by 3 bases and J by 4 bases, leaving 12 bases between them. The CDR3 spells CASSLSLLITEAFF. The CDR3 nucleotides are TGTGCCAGCAGTTTGTCGCTGTTGATCACTGAAGCTTTCTTT. The full variable domain, with the rest looked up from reference TRBV28 and TRBJ1-1, is DVKVTQSSRYLVKRTGEKVFLECVQDMDHENMFWYRQDPGLGLRLIYFSYDVKMKEKGDIPEGYSVSREKKERFSLILESASTNQTSMYLCASSLSLLITEAFFGQGTRLTVV.

The chain joins TRBV19 to TRBJ2-4; D might be TRBD2 (5 bases). The V end lost 5 bases, the J end lost 2 bases, and 19 bases lay between the germline ends. Germline values: CDR1 LNHDA, CDR2 SQIVND (reference sequence). This CDR3 has 17 amino acids. The chain's CDR3 is CASSARLTTLPKNIQYF. The DNA for the CDR3 is TGTGCCAGTAGTGCCCGACTAACGACGTTGCCCAAAAACATTCAGTACTTC.

This clone was observed a few times. This CDR3 is also generated by other DNA sequences in the sample. V and J are TRBV5-1 and TRBJ2-2, with D hard to call. V was trimmed by 2 bases and J by 0 bases, leaving 2 bases between them. The CDR3 spans 13 residues. The V gene's germline CDR1 is SGHRS and CDR2 YFSETQ. The CDR3 sequence is CASSFPNTGELFF. In DNA, the CDR3 is TGCGCCAGCAGCTTCCCGAACACCGGGGAGCTGTTTTTT.

The rearrangement uses TRBV9 and TRBJ2-1; perhaps TRBD1 as D (6 bases). Germline CDR1 SGDLS, CDR2 YYNGEE. The length of the CDR3 is 14 residues. Trimming pared 4 bases from V and 5 bases from J, leaving 13 bases between. CDR3 bases: TGTGCCAGCAGCCCTCGGACAGCGGACAATGAGCAGTTCTTC. It codes for CASSPRTADNEQFF.

The rearrangement links TRBV4-2 to TRBJ1-1, with 8 bases aligning to TRBD1. Germline V CDR1 and CDR2: LGHNA, YNFKEQ. This CDR3 has 13 residues. V dropped 8 bases and J dropped 1; count of bases not matched to a gene: 3. The CDR3 here is CASVGQANTEAFF. The CDR3 nucleotides are TGTGCCAGCGTGGGACAGGCGAACACTGAAGCTTTCTTT.

This clone was observed a single time. This CDR3 is CASSIDPTGAVAYEQYF. The CDR3 DNA follows: TGTGCCAGTAGTATAGATCCTACCGGGGCGGTTGCCTACGAGCAGTACTTC. This chain links TRBV19 with TRBJ2-7; possibly TRBD1 or TRBD2 for D (5 bases each). V was clipped by 0 bases and J by 2 bases, with 17 bases between them. Germline lookup yields CDR1 LNHDA and CDR2 SQIVND (reference sequence). There are 17 residues in the CDR3.

A single count supports this clone. The chain employs TRBV5-1 and TRBJ1-6; D unresolved. The CDR3 is 14 amino acids. V was shortened by 4 bases and J by 11 bases, with 16 bases between the two germline ends. CDR1 is SGHRS, CDR2 YFSETQ, per germline. CDR3 protein: CASSQQIGGPPLHF. In DNA form, the CDR3 reads TGCGCCAGCAGCCAACAAATAGGCGGCCCACCCCTCCACTTT.

The genes are TRBV5-4 and TRBJ2-2; D is ambiguous. Germline V gene data show CDR1 as SGHNT and CDR2 as YYREEE (reference sequence). V was pared by 0 bases and J by 4 bases, with 10 bases between. This CDR3 region has 15 residues. DNA of the CDR3: TGTGCCAGCAGCTTGGATGCGTACGGCACCGGGGAGCTGTTTTTT. Translation gives CASSLDAYGTGELFF.

The CDR3: CASSQDPETGTGELFF. DNA of the CDR3: TGCGCCAGCAGCCAAGACCCGGAAACGGGCACCGGGGAGCTGTTTTTT. The chain carries TRBV4-3 and TRBJ2-2; the D is unclear. CDR1 and CDR2 (germline): LGHNA, YSLEER. The CDR3 has 16 residues. V lost 0 bases to trimming and J lost 4 bases, with 12 bases between them.

The count of this clone is one. This rearrangement joins TRBV5-1 to TRBJ2-5; TRBD2 agrees at 12 bases. Germline trimming cut 4 bases from V and 2 bases from J; bases unmatched to any gene: 9. The CDR3 totals 17 residues. Germline CDR1 SGHRS, CDR2 YFSETQ. CDR3 DNA sequence: TGCGCCAGCAGCCTGACTAGCGGGGGCCCCGGACAAGAGACCCAGTACTTC. Its protein is CASSLTSGGPGQETQYF.

The gene calls are TRBV10-3 and TRBJ2-2; 8 nucleotides agree with TRBD1. The CDR3 totals 15 residues. CDR1 and CDR2 (germline): ENHRY, SYGVKD. With 6 bases clipped from V and 0 bases from J, the junction kept 3 bases outside the gene matches. CDR3 DNA: TGTGCCATCAGAGAACAGGGGGCGAACACCGGGGAGCTGTTTTTT. This sequence encodes CAIREQGANTGELFF.

The chain joins TRBV29-1 to TRBJ2-1, with a possible D match to TRBD2 (6 bases). The germline V gene has CDR1 SQVTM and CDR2 ANQGSEA. The CDR3 is made up of 13 amino acids. V lost 0 bases, J lost 16 bases, and 19 bases lay in between. The CDR3 spells CSVEDILADVSFF. As DNA, the CDR3 is TGCAGCGTTGAAGACATACTAGCCGACGTTTCATTCTTC.

The gene calls are TRBV6-5 and TRBJ1-1; D not certain. Germline CDR1 is MNHEY and CDR2 is SVGAGI. The CDR3 length is 12 residues. Deletions cut 0 bases from V and 5 bases from J, with 4 bases between. In DNA, the CDR3 is TGTGCCAGCAGTTACTCCCCGACTGAAGCTTTCTTT. Protein sequence: CASSYSPTEAFF.

The chain employs TRBV27 and TRBJ2-7; 8 nucleotides agree with TRBD1. The V and J ends lost 6 bases and 2 bases, in that order; junction bases with no gene match: 12. Per the germline V gene, CDR1 is MNHEY and CDR2 is SMNVEV (reference sequence). CDR3 length equals 16 residues. The CDR3 DNA is TGTGCCAGCAGCCGAAGGACCGGGACAGGTCCCTACGAGCAGTACTTC. Translating gives CASSRRTGTGPYEQYF.

This chain connects TRBV15 to TRBJ2-4, with unresolved D. Germline CDR1 LNHNV, CDR2 YYDKDF (reference sequence). Trimming left V 4 bases short and J 0 bases short, with 13 bases between. This CDR3 has 16 amino acids. The CDR3 DNA sequence: TGTGCCACCAGCACAAGGCCGGGCGTAGCCAAAAACATTCAGTACTTC. Translation: CATSTRPGVAKNIQYF.

CDR3 loop: CASIRTGTGNTEAFF. The CDR3 nucleotides are TGTGCCAGCATCAGGACCGGGACGGGGAACACTGAAGCTTTCTTT. This chain uses TRBV5-4 with TRBJ1-1; weak D call: TRBD1 (5 bases). Germline-derived CDR1 and CDR2 are SGHNT and YYREEE (reference sequence). This CDR3 has 15 residues. V was pared by 6 bases and J by 1 base, with 16 bases between.

To note about this clone: Other DNA sequences within the sample encode an identical CDR3. This rearrangement joins TRBV7-2 to TRBJ2-7; TRBD2 is a possible D gene (5 bases). V gave up 0 bases and J gave up 2 bases, with 8 bases separating them. The germline V gene has CDR1 SGHTA and CDR2 FQGNSA. The CDR3 has 14 residues. The CDR3 loop is CASSLAGGPYEQYF. The CDR3 DNA follows: TGTGCCAGCAGCTTAGCGGGCGGGCCCTACGAGCAGTACTTC.

This chain links TRBV7-9 with TRBJ2-3; maybe TRBD2 (5 bases). Per the germline V gene, CDR1 is SEHNR and CDR2 is FQNEAQ (reference sequence). CDR3 size: 16 residues. V was shortened by 5 bases and J by 2 bases, with 17 bases between the two germline ends. The CDR3 DNA sequence: TGTGCCAGCAGCCCTAAGGGCGGGCTGATCACAGATACGCAGTATTTT. Its translation: CASSPKGGLITDTQYF.

The chain uses TRBV18 and TRBJ2-7; D might be TRBD2 (5 bases). The V end was cut by 4 bases, the J end by 6 bases, with 10 bases between. Per the germline V gene, CDR1 is KGHSH and CDR2 is LQKENI. There are 12 residues in the CDR3. The CDR3 loop is CASSRGSGEQYF. In nucleotides, the CDR3 is TGTGCCAGCTCACGCGGAAGCGGCGAGCAGTACTTC.